This T cell receptor beta chain was documented in a study of human T cells and chemical hapten exposure. Via MiXCR, TCRdb re-called the RACE reads, giving one row per CDR3 protein. The sample contains around 130,000 distinct CDR3 sequences, 8.5% to 9.5% of which appear only once. V was cut by 6 bases and J by 2 bases, with 11 bases left in between. Germline V gene lookup returns CDR1 MDHEN and CDR2 SYDVKM. CDR3 length: 13 residues. Time point given: healthy volunteer bleed at 2 weeks. The template was total RNA from unfractionated whole blood. This receptor was identified in a male donor in good health. Some clones in this sample may be carry-over from other donors' samples. The rearrangement joins TRBV28 to TRBJ2-7; the D is unclear. The sample taken for sequencing was whole blood. The CDR3 loop is CASSRSVAYEQYF. DNA of the CDR3: TGTGCCAGCAGCAGATCCGTAGCCTACGAGCAGTACTTC.